The 14 T cell receptor beta chains given below trace back to one sample, sequenced in a study of CD8+ T cells in alopecia areata. It was cDNA, reverse transcribed from extracted RNA, that served as the sequencing template. Produced via immunoSEQ multiplex PCR; TCRdb's table is partial and in-frame only. Of over 150,000 clones listed, roughly 60% are singletons. Treatment defined: oral pan-JAK inhibitor, 5-10 mg twice daily. The sample here was CD4+ T cells sorted from blood, taken at week 24, from a patient treated with tofacitinib. The receptors here all came from a human donor with alopecia areata.

This clone appeared once. The chain combines TRBV30 with TRBJ2-7; no reliable D call. This CDR3 contains 12 residues. Germline CDR1 and CDR2: GTSNPN and SVGIG (reference sequence). The ends were cut back, 4 bases at V and 3 bases at J, with 10 bases in the middle. CDR3 protein: CAWTTQNYEQYF. The CDR3 region has the DNA TGTGCCTGGACGACTCAGAACTACGAGCAGTACTTC.

The J gene is TRBJ1-2, the V gene TRBV27; D gene ambiguous. Trimming took off 4 bases at V and 4 bases at J, with 7 bases between the two ends. This CDR3 is built from 12 residues. Germline V lookup: CDR1 MNHEY, CDR2 SMNVEV (reference sequence). The CDR3 sequence: CASSSRFYGYTF. The CDR3 coding sequence is TGTGCCAGCAGTTCCCGATTCTATGGCTACACCTTC.

V usage is TRBV10-3 and J usage is TRBJ2-7, with 10 bases that match TRBD2. J was trimmed by 7 bases and V by 8 bases; bases with no gene match: 17. Germline CDR1 reads ENHRY; CDR2 reads SYGVKD. This CDR3 comprises 16 residues. This chain's CDR3 is CAIGPRTSGHLREQYF. The CDR3 region has the DNA TGTGCCATCGGACCTCGGACTAGCGGCCACCTGAGAGAGCAGTACTTC.

CDR3 protein: CASTDRGDQPQHF. The CDR3 DNA reads as TGTGCCAGCACGGACAGGGGCGATCAGCCCCAGCATTTT. The J gene is TRBJ1-5, the V gene TRBV6-5, with 9 bases aligning to TRBD1. Per the germline V gene, CDR1 is MNHEY and CDR2 is SVGAGI. This CDR3 comprises 13 residues. V shed 7 bases and J 5 bases; nucleotides not matched to a gene: 3.

The rearrangement links TRBV7-2 to TRBJ2-7; D not resolved. Germline CDR1 is SGHTA and CDR2 is FQGNSA. Deletions cut 4 bases from V and 2 bases from J, with 9 bases between. The CDR3 length is 13 residues. This CDR3 reads CASSSNRPYEQYF. Here the CDR3 DNA reads TGTGCCAGCAGCTCAAACCGCCCCTACGAGCAGTACTTC. Full variable domain (missing parts from reference TRBV7-2 and TRBJ2-7): GAGVSQSPSNKVTEKGKDVELRCDPISGHTALYWYRQSLGQGLEFLIYFQGNSAPDKSGLPSDRFSAERTGGSVSTLTIQRTQQEDSAVYLCASSSNRPYEQYFGPGTRLTVT.

This clone was found a few times. This chain links TRBV7-3 with TRBJ2-7, with D unclear. CDR3 length equals 11 residues. The germline V gene has CDR1 SGHTA and CDR2 FQGTGA. V was pared by 5 bases and J by 3 bases, with 5 bases between. CDR3 nucleotide sequence: TGTGCCAGCAGCGAGTACTACGAGCAGTACTTC. Residues: CASSEYYEQYF.

This clone was picked up one time. V is TRBV29-1 and J is TRBJ1-2, with unresolved D. CDR1 is SQVTM, CDR2 ANQGSEA, per germline. The CDR3 consists of 14 residues. Trimming stripped 3 bases from V and 3 bases from J, with 14 bases between. Written as DNA, the CDR3 is TGCAGCGTTGATGGTGCAAGGCGCGACTATGGCTACACCTTC. Translation: CSVDGARRDYGYTF.

This clone was observed a handful of times. This same CDR3 is encoded by further DNA sequences in the sample. The chain combines TRBV4-1 with TRBJ2-5; unclear D gene. The ends were cut back, 1 base at V and 2 bases at J, with 5 bases in the middle. Germline V gene sequence: CDR1 MGHRA, CDR2 YSYEKL. The CDR3 covers 13 residues. The CDR3 is CASSQASQETQYF. CDR3 DNA: TGCGCCAGCAGCCAAGCATCTCAAGAGACCCAGTACTTC.

The chain is built from TRBV23-1 and TRBJ1-5, with TRBD1 as a possible D gene (5 bases). TRBV23-1 is given ORF status, its function remaining uncertain. Trimming stripped 2 bases from V and 0 bases from J, with 17 bases between. This CDR3 contains 18 residues. CDR3 region: CASSQVFRPGHSNQPQHF. The CDR3 region has the DNA TGCGCCAGCAGTCAAGTTTTTCGTCCCGGACATAGCAATCAGCCCCAGCATTTT.

This rearrangement joins TRBV29-1 to TRBJ1-4; TRBD1 might be the D (5 bases). V was pared by 4 bases and J by 2 bases, with 14 bases between. This CDR3 comprises 15 residues. Germline lookup yields CDR1 SQVTM and CDR2 ANQGSEA. In nucleotides, the CDR3 is TGCAGCGTTGGGTCTGACAGTCACACTAATGAAAAACTGTTTTTT. Translated, it gives CSVGSDSHTNEKLFF.

On this clone: Germline and junction disagree at one end, which may indicate a read error. J is TRBJ1-4 and V is TRBV4-1, with a possible D match to TRBD1 (6 bases). CDR3 length equals 15 residues. CDR1 is MGHRA and CDR2 is YSYEKL in the germline V gene. CDR3 in amino acids: CASSQMAGQPGELFF. The CDR3 region has the DNA TGTGCCAGCAGCCAGATGGCGGGACAACCGGGGGAACTGTTTTTT.

The chain recombines TRBV7-8 with TRBJ2-7; 7 bases are shared with TRBD1. J was trimmed by 4 bases and V by 8 bases; bases with no gene match: 8. The germline gives CDR1 SGHVS, CDR2 FQNEAQ. The CDR3 is 13 amino acids. Here the CDR3 reads CASSRDRLYEQYF. The CDR3 nucleotides are TGTGCCAGCTCCCGGGACAGACTATACGAGCAGTACTTC.

This clone showed up just a few times. The chain links TRBV7-4 to TRBJ1-5, with TRBD1 matching over 7 bases. Trimming cost V 5 bases and J 0 bases; bases outside gene matches: 16. CDR1 SGHVT and CDR2 SQSDAQ come from the germline V gene. The CDR3 extends over 19 amino acids. This CDR3 reads CASSGSGQDTFYSNQPQHF. The CDR3 nucleotides read TGTGCCAGCAGCGGAAGTGGACAGGACACCTTCTATAGCAATCAGCCCCAGCATTTT.

The J gene is TRBJ2-7, the V gene TRBV25-1, with 8 bases aligning to TRBD1. The CDR3 covers 15 residues. V was pared by 6 bases and J by 4 bases, with 11 bases of the junction left unmatched. CDR1 is MGHDK and CDR2 is SYGVNS in the germline V gene. The CDR3: CASRPKGQGAYEQYF. CDR3 DNA sequence: TGTGCCAGCAGGCCCAAGGGTCAGGGGGCTTACGAGCAGTACTTC.